The 17 T cell receptor beta chains reported below all come from one sample, sequenced in a study of cytomegalovirus exposure and HLA in healthy donors. The PCR was carried out with 60 Vbeta primers and 13 Jbeta primers. Clones were sequenced by immunoSEQ multiplex PCR, and TCRdb holds only the in-frame ones, with some missing. The profile covers over 70,000 clones, with about 71% appearing a single time and roughly 9.7% taken by the ten largest. What was sequenced was PBMCs. The source of these receptors is a woman in her forties or fifties in good health and CMV-seropositive.

In DNA, the CDR3 is TGTGCCTGGAGTGTACGTATAAGGGCGGGGCGGCGATACGAGCAGTACTTC. Amino acids: CAWSVRIRAGRRYEQYF. V gene TRBV30 combines with J gene TRBJ2-7, with D perhaps TRBD2 (6 bases). Germline V gene sequence: CDR1 GTSNPN, CDR2 SVGIG (reference sequence). The CDR3 runs 17 residues. Trimming pared 0 bases from V and 4 bases from J, leaving 22 bases between. The variable domain in full, completed from reference TRBV30 and TRBJ2-7, reads SQTIHQWPATLVQPVGSPLSLECTVEGTSNPNLYWYRQAAGRGLQLLFYSVGIGQISSEVPQNLSASRPQDRQFILSSKKLLLSDSGFYLCAWSVRIRAGRRYEQYFGPGTRLTVT.

Only a few counts were recorded for this clone. The rearrangement links TRBV28 to TRBJ1-2; D unclear. This CDR3 is 14 amino acids long. Germline CDR1 and CDR2: MDHEN and SYDVKM. V was trimmed by 1 base and J by 5 bases, leaving 11 bases between them. The CDR3 reads CASSLFVRIYGYTF. CDR3 nucleotide sequence: TGTGCCAGCAGTTTATTCGTCAGGATTTATGGCTACACCTTC.

The V call is TRBV2, the J call TRBJ2-7, with 12 bases matching TRBD2. The better agreement between TRBJ2-1 and the DNA end casts doubt on the J call. CDR3 length equals 16 residues. CDR1 is SNHLY, CDR2 FYNNEI, per germline. CDR3 in amino acids: CASTLAGGSSYNEQFF. In nucleotides, the CDR3 is TGTGCCAGCACACTAGCGGGAGGTAGCTCCTACAATGAGCAGTTCTTC.

This clone turned up a few times. The V gene is TRBV28, the J gene TRBJ2-7; 9 nucleotides match TRBD1. Germline V gene sequence: CDR1 MDHEN, CDR2 SYDVKM. V lost 6 bases and J lost 0; bases outside the gene matches: 6. The CDR3 spans 15 residues. In DNA, the CDR3 is TGTGCCAGCAGCGGACAGGGGTTACTCTCCTACGAGCAGTACTTC. Protein: CASSGQGLLSYEQYF.

This clone was seen a few times. The V gene is TRBV4-1, the J gene TRBJ1-5; D unclear. V was clipped by 3 bases and J by 0 bases, with 15 bases between them. The CDR3 is 17 amino acids. The germline CDR1 and CDR2 sequences are MGHRA and YSYEKL. DNA for the CDR3: TGCGCCAGCAGCCAGGGCATGAACAGTTATAGCAATCAGCCCCAGCATTTT. This translates into CASSQGMNSYSNQPQHF.

The chain joins TRBV14 to TRBJ1-2; a possible D gene is TRBD1 (5 bases). Per germline, CDR1 SGHDN and CDR2 FVKESK. CDR3 length equals 14 residues. Trimming cost V 4 bases and J 3 bases, with 12 bases left between them. The CDR3 region is CASSLQGLDYGYTF. The CDR3 nucleotides are TGTGCCAGCAGCCTTCAGGGATTGGACTATGGCTACACCTTC.

The rearrangement uses TRBV19 and TRBJ2-1; a possible D gene is TRBD2 (5 bases). This CDR3 has 14 amino acids. Trimming pared 8 bases from V and 3 bases from J, leaving 14 bases between. The germline gives CDR1 LNHDA, CDR2 SQIVND (reference sequence). This CDR3 is CASSERINYNEQFF. CDR3 sequence (DNA): TGTGCCAGTTCAGAGCGGATCAACTACAATGAGCAGTTCTTC.

The J gene is TRBJ2-2, the V gene TRBV7-3, with D perhaps matching TRBD2 (6 bases). CDR3 size: 16 residues. Germline V lookup: CDR1 SGHTA, CDR2 FQGTGA. The V and J ends lost 0 bases and 2 bases respectively, with 10 bases between them. The CDR3 protein is CASSLTPSENTGELFF. CDR3 DNA: TGTGCCAGCAGCTTAACGCCTAGCGAAAACACCGGGGAGCTGTTTTTT.

This sequence joins TRBV7-2 and TRBJ1-1; TRBD1 matches 7 bases. V trimming: 2 bases; J trimming: 4 bases; junction bases outside the gene matches: 4. CDR3 size: 14 residues. Germline CDR1 SGHTA, CDR2 FQGNSA. CDR3 DNA: TGTGCCAGCAGCTTAAGACAGGGTTCCACTGAAGCTTTCTTT. Its translation is CASSLRQGSTEAFF.

In DNA form, the CDR3 reads TGTGCCAGCAGCGGGACTAGCGGGCGTGGCGGGGAGCTGTTTTTT. Translated: CASSGTSGRGGELFF. The chain carries TRBV7-6 and TRBJ2-2, with 12 bases aligning to TRBD2. The germline CDR1 and CDR2 sequences are SGHVS and FNYEAQ. This CDR3 spans 15 amino acids. Trimming cost V 5 bases and J 7 bases; bases outside gene matches: 5.

This clone occurred a few times. V usage is TRBV6-5 and J usage is TRBJ2-5, with 7 bases aligning to TRBD1. V was pared by 5 bases and J by 2 bases, with 8 bases of the junction left unmatched. Germline V gene data show CDR1 as MNHEY and CDR2 as SVGAGI. This CDR3 has 15 amino acids. The CDR3: CASSRDRDRQETQYF. The CDR3 region has the DNA TGTGCCAGCAGTAGAGACCGGGACAGACAAGAGACCCAGTACTTC.

The chain links TRBV6-1 to TRBJ1-2; tentative D call: TRBD1 (5 bases). Trimming took off 7 bases at V and 4 bases at J, with 13 bases between the two ends. The germline gives CDR1 MNHNS, CDR2 SASEGT. The CDR3 consists of 13 residues. As DNA, the CDR3 is TGTGCCAGCAACCGAGACAGAGCCTATGGCTACACCTTC. It encodes CASNRDRAYGYTF.

This clone was recorded a few times. The V call is TRBV28, the J call TRBJ2-7; D unresolved. The CDR3 is 13 amino acids. Germline V lookup: CDR1 MDHEN, CDR2 SYDVKM. Trimming stripped 5 bases from V and 3 bases from J, with 11 bases between. CDR3 nucleotides: TGTGCCAGCAGTCCAGGAACGAACTACGAGCAGTACTTC. Its translation: CASSPGTNYEQYF.

This clone was detected only once. The CDR3 region is CASSLDPTAQTFSYNEQFF. The CDR3 DNA is TGTGCCAGCAGCTTGGACCCGACAGCCCAAACCTTCTCCTACAATGAGCAGTTCTTC. V gene TRBV5-4 combines with J gene TRBJ2-1; possibly TRBD1 for D (5 bases). CDR3 size: 19 residues. V gave up 0 bases and J gave up 0 bases, with 19 bases separating them. The germline gives CDR1 SGHNT, CDR2 YYREEE (reference sequence).

J is TRBJ1-5 and V is TRBV30; 10 nucleotides agree with TRBD1. Per the germline V gene, CDR1 is GTSNPN and CDR2 is SVGIG (reference sequence). The trim removed 2 bases at V and 2 bases at J, leaving 12 bases unmatched. The CDR3 contains 18 residues. CDR3 DNA sequence: TGTGCCTGGAGTCCAGGATTCACCGGGACAGGGGGCAATCAGCCCCAGCATTTT. Protein: CAWSPGFTGTGGNQPQHF.

This chain uses TRBV11-2 with TRBJ2-3, with D possibly matching TRBD2 (5 bases). Trimming took off 0 bases at V and 4 bases at J, with 26 bases between the two ends. Germline V gene data show CDR1 as SGHAT and CDR2 as FQNNGV. The CDR3 sequence is 20 residues long. CDR3 nucleotide sequence: TGTGCCAGCAGCTTAGAAGAGGACTGGCTAGCCTCCTCGCGAGCAGATACGCAGTATTTT. It yields the protein CASSLEEDWLASSRADTQYF.

For the CDR3, the DNA is TGTGCCAGCAGGGGACTAGCGGGGGGGCCGGGAAGAGATACGCAGTATTTT. Its translation: CASRGLAGGPGRDTQYF. The chain carries TRBV28 and TRBJ2-3; TRBD2 aligns across 16 bases. The V segment lost 6 bases and the J segment 5 bases; nucleotides outside the gene matches: 8. The CDR3 consists of 17 residues. Germline V CDR1 and CDR2: MDHEN, SYDVKM.